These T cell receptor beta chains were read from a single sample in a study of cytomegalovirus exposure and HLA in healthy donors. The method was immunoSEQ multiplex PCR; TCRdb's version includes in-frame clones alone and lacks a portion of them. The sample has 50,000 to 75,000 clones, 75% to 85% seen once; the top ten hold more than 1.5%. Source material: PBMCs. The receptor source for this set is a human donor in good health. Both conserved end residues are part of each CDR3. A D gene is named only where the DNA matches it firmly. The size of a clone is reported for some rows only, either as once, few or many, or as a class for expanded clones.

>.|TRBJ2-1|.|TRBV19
CASSIGAGRHNEQFF
TGTGCCAGTAGTATAGGGGCGGGGCGACACAATGAGCAGTTCTTC
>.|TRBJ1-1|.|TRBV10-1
CASSFNGNTEAFF
TGCGCCAGCAGCTTTAACGGGAACACTGAAGCTTTCTTT
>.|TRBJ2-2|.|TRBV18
CASSPLGNRATGELFF
TGTGCCAGCTCACCACTGGGGAACAGGGCCACCGGGGAGCTGTTTTTT
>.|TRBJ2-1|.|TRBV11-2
CASSLDPSGTNEQFF
TGTGCCAGCAGCTTAGATCCCAGCGGCACGAATGAGCAGTTCTTC
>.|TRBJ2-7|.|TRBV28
CASSRQTSAQYF
TGTGCCAGCAGTCGACAAACTAGTGCGCAGTACTTC
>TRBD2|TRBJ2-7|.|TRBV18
CASSSSRGGLEEQYF
TGTGCCAGCTCCTCTTCCCGGGGGGGCCTAGAGGAGCAGTACTTC
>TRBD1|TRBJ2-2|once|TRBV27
CASSFWTGGTGELFF
TGTGCCAGCAGTTTTTGGACAGGGGGTACCGGGGAGCTGTTTTTT
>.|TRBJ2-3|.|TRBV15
CATSYSHLGSGMSDTQYF
TGTGCCACCAGCTACTCTCACCTTGGGTCAGGGATGTCAGATACGCAGTATTTT
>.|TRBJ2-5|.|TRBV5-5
CASSLDPIARETQYF
TGTGCCAGCAGCTTGGACCCGATCGCCCGGGAGACCCAGTACTTC
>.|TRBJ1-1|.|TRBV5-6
CASSASPRENTEAFF
TGTGCCAGCAGCGCCTCTCCCAGGGAGAACACTGAAGCTTTCTTT
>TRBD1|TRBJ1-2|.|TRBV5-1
CASSPGGTDHNGYTF
TGCGCCAGCAGCCCGGGAGGGACAGACCACAACGGCTACACCTTC
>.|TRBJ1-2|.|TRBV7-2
CASSTPLAGRTDNYGYTF
TGTGCCAGCAGCACTCCCCTAGCGGGCCGCACAGATAACTATGGCTACACCTTC
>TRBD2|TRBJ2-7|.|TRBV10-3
CAISGTSAYEQYF
TGTGCCATCAGTGGGACTAGCGCCTACGAGCAGTACTTC
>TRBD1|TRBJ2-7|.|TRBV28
CASSSLTGQGIDEQYF
TGTGCCAGCTCATCCCTTACCGGACAGGGAATAGACGAGCAGTACTTC
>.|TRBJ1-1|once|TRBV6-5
CASSQPGQITEAFF
TGTGCCAGCAGCCAACCTGGACAGATCACTGAAGCTTTCTTT
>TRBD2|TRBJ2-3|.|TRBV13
CATKAGGLTDTQYF
TGTGCCACCAAAGCGGGAGGCCTCACAGATACGCAGTATTTT
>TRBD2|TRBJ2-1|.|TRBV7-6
CASSLQKREWSYNEQFF
TGTGCCAGCAGCTTACAGAAGCGGGAGTGGTCCTACAATGAGCAGTTCTTC
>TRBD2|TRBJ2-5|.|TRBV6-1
CASSEAQASGVTQYF
TGTGCCAGCAGTGAAGCGCAGGCTAGCGGGGTAACCCAGTACTTC
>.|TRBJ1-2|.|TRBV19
CASSIDRRQDYGYTF
TGTGCCAGTAGTATAGACCGACGACAGGACTATGGCTACACCTTC
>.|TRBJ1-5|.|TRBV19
CASSKGGQDNQPQHF
TGTGCCAGTAGTAAAGGAGGGCAGGACAATCAGCCCCAGCATTTT
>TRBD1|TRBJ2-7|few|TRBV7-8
CASSWGTGGEQYF
TGTGCCAGCAGCTGGGGGACAGGTGGCGAGCAGTACTTC
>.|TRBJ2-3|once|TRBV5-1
CASSLGGQADTQYF
TGCGCCAGCAGCTTGGGCGGGCAGGCAGATACGCAGTATTTT
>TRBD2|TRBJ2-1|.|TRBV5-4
CASSLGGGRAREQFF
TGTGCCAGCAGCTTGGGGGGCGGGAGGGCCAGGGAGCAGTTCTTC
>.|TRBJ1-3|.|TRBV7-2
CASSLNQGRASGNTIYF
TGTGCCAGCAGCTTGAATCAGGGAAGGGCCTCTGGAAACACCATATATTTT
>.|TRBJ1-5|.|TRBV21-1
CASSKTHLAEEGQPQHF
TGTGCCAGCAGCAAAACCCACCTGGCAGAAGAGGGTCAGCCCCAGCATTTT
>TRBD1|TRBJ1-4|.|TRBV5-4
CASSARQGVGEKLFF
TGTGCCAGCAGCGCTCGACAGGGTGTAGGTGAAAAACTGTTTTTT
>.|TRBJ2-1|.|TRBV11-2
CASSLSWREQFF
TGTGCCAGCAGCCTCTCTTGGAGGGAGCAGTTCTTC
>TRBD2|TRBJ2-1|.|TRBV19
CASSQPGGGLFGEQFF
TGTGCCAGTTCCCAACCCGGGGGGGGGCTTTTCGGTGAGCAGTTCTTC
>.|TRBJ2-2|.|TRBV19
CASSISILEPGAGELFF
TGTGCCAGTAGTATTAGCATTTTGGAACCCGGCGCCGGGGAGCTGTTTTTT
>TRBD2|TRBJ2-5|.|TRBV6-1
CASSEVLAGGFQETQYF
TGTGCCAGCAGTGAAGTCCTAGCGGGGGGATTCCAAGAGACCCAGTACTTC
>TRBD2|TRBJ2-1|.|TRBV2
CASSEGRGGNEQFF
TGTGCCAGCAGTGAGGGGCGGGGGGGCAATGAGCAGTTCTTC
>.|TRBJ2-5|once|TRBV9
CASSVGPAVGETQYF
TGTGCCAGCAGCGTAGGACCAGCGGTCGGAGAGACCCAGTACTTC
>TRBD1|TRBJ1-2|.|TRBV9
CASSVYAQGALGYTF
TGTGCCAGCAGCGTATACGCACAGGGGGCGCTTGGCTACACCTTC
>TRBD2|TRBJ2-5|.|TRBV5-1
CASSLDSSGGRETQYF
TGCGCCAGCAGCTTGGATAGTAGCGGGGGACGAGAGACCCAGTACTTC
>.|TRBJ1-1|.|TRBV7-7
CASSPSPGGEAFF
TGTGCTAGCAGCCCCTCCCCGGGGGGTGAAGCTTTCTTT
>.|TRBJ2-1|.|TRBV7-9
CASSAAEMNYNEQFF
TGTGCCAGCAGCGCAGCAGAGATGAACTACAATGAGCAGTTCTTC
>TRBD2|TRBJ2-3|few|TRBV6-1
CASSEQLAGAGTDTQYF
TGTGCCAGCAGTGAACAACTAGCGGGGGCTGGCACAGATACGCAGTATTTT
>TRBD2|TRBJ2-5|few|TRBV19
CASSTSGTTFHETQYF
TGTGCCAGTAGTACGTCCGGGACTACGTTTCACGAGACCCAGTACTTC
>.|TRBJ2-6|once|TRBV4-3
CASSQEAGQSGANVLAF
TGCGCCAGCAGCCAAGAGGCGGGACAGTCTGGGGCCAACGTCCTGGCTTTC
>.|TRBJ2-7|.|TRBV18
CASSRGLPGETAYSYYEQYF
TGTGCCAGCTCCCGTGGATTACCGGGAGAAACCGCCTACTCCTACTACGAGCAGTACTTC
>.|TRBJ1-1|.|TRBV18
CASSPGQTKEAFF
TGTGCCAGCTCACCAGGGCAAACAAAAGAAGCTTTCTTT
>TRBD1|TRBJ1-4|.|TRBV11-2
CASSSDRGEKLFF
TGTGCCAGCAGCTCTGACAGGGGTGAAAAACTGTTTTTT
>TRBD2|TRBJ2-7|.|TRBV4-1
CASSPRPPGGGAYEQYF
TGCGCCAGCAGCCCAAGACCCCCGGGCGGGGGGGCCTACGAGCAGTACTTC
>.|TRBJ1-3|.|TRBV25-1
CASSGLGEYSGNTIYF
TGTGCCAGCAGCGGACTTGGGGAATACTCTGGAAACACCATATATTTT
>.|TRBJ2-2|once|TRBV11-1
CASSLDAGTGELFF
TGTGCCAGCAGCTTAGATGCAGGCACCGGGGAGCTGTTTTTT
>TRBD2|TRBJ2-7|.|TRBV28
CATGGLAVRSYEQYF
TGTGCAACCGGGGGACTAGCGGTTCGCTCCTACGAGCAGTACTTC
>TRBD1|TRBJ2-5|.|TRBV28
CASSRPQGQQETQYF
TGTGCCAGCAGCCGCCCCCAGGGACAGCAAGAGACCCAGTACTTC
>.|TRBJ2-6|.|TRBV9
CASSAPISTGANVLTF
TGTGCCAGCAGCGCCCCAATTAGTACTGGGGCCAACGTCCTGACTTTC
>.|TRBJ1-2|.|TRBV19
CASTRGPGESGYTF
TGTGCCAGTACAAGAGGGCCAGGGGAATCTGGCTACACCTTC